The 4 T cell receptor beta chains given below trace back to one sample, sequenced in a study of cytomegalovirus exposure and HLA in healthy donors. Sequencing was performed with immunoSEQ multiplex PCR; in TCRdb, only in-frame clones are kept and a portion is missing. The sample has approximately 60,000 clones; 90% to 95% are singletons. The sequenced material came from PBMCs. The source is a woman younger than 35 in good health and CMV-seronegative.

The chain carries TRBV11-2 and TRBJ1-4; a weak D match, TRBD1 (6 bases). Deletions cut 1 base from V and 7 bases from J, with 10 bases between. Germline CDR1 and CDR2: SGHAT and FQNNGV. The CDR3 runs 14 residues. This CDR3 reads CASSLGTGTEKLFF. The CDR3 coding sequence is TGTGCCAGCAGCTTAGGTACAGGGACTGAAAAACTGTTTTTT.

The V gene is TRBV7-9, the J gene TRBJ1-2; possible D gene TRBD1, 6 bases. The V end was cut by 6 bases, the J end by 6 bases, with 20 bases between. Per the germline V gene, CDR1 is SEHNR and CDR2 is FQNEAQ (reference sequence). The CDR3 spans 15 residues. CDR3 loop: CASRFTGMEIHGYTF. CDR3 in DNA: TGTGCCAGCAGATTCACAGGGATGGAGATTCATGGCTACACCTTC.

The gene calls are TRBV19 and TRBJ1-1; D is perhaps TRBD1 (5 bases). Germline V gene lookup returns CDR1 LNHDA and CDR2 SQIVND (reference sequence). CDR3 length: 14 amino acids. V lost 6 bases and J 8 bases, leaving 19 bases between the germline ends. Written as DNA, the CDR3 is TGTGCCAGTAGCAACGGCACGCCTGGGGCGGAAGCTTTCTTT. The encoded protein is CASSNGTPGAEAFF.

CDR3 sequence: CAWSVPGQDYNEQFF. CDR3 sequence (DNA): TGTGCCTGGAGTGTTCCGGGACAGGATTACAATGAGCAGTTCTTC. The chain carries TRBV30 and TRBJ2-1, with TRBD1 matching 8 bases. CDR1 is GTSNPN and CDR2 is SVGIG in the germline V gene (reference sequence). This CDR3 contains 15 residues. The V segment lost 0 bases and the J segment 4 bases; nucleotides outside the gene matches: 5.